A selection of T cell receptor beta chains follows, all from one sample in a study of CD8 T cells in Susac syndrome. TCRdb reanalysed the immunoSEQ multiplex PCR reads using MiXCR and keeps one entry per CDR3 protein. The data contain 150,000 or so distinct CDR3 sequences, about 90% of them singletons. Material: CD4+ T cells from PBMCs. Source of these receptors: a human donor in good health. Each CDR3 is given with its conserved first and last residue. The D gene is left open where the match is weak. Only part of the rows carry a size: once, few, many, or a class if the clone is expanded.

>TRBV14|once|-|TRBJ2-2
CASSQGRIGELFF
TGTGCCAGCAGCCAAGGTCGAATCGGGGAGCTGTTTTTT
>TRBV29-1|-|-|TRBJ1-1
CSVVQAQARAFF
TGCAGCGTTGTTCAAGCGCAGGCTAGGGCTTTCTTT
>TRBV4-1|-|-|TRBJ2-2
CASSQEDWRELFF
TGCGCCAGCAGCCAAGAAGACTGGAGGGAGCTGTTTTTT
>TRBV7-8|-|TRBD1|TRBJ1-3
CASSSDRGGNTIYF
TGTGCCAGCAGCTCCGACAGGGGAGGAAACACCATATATTTT
>TRBV4-1|-|-|TRBJ2-1
CASSPVKGIGHEQFF
TGCGCCAGCAGCCCTGTAAAGGGGATCGGACATGAGCAGTTCTTC
>TRBV5-5|-|TRBD2|TRBJ2-3
CASSFRLAGDTQYF
TGTGCCAGCAGCTTTCGACTAGCGGGAGATACGCAGTATTTT
>TRBV5-1|-|-|TRBJ2-7
CASSFAPRDQQYF
TGCGCCAGCAGCTTTGCCCCCCGGGACCAGCAGTACTTC
>TRBV6-4|-|-|TRBJ2-1
CASSTPGRNEQFF
TGTGCCAGCAGTACCCCTGGCCGCAATGAGCAGTTCTTC
>TRBV28|-|-|TRBJ2-7
CASSLRGEIYEQYF
TGTGCCAGCAGTTTACGAGGGGAGATCTACGAGCAGTACTTC
>TRBV18|-|TRBD2|TRBJ2-3
CASSPKRDYTDTQYF
TGTGCCAGCTCACCGAAGCGGGACTACACAGATACGCAGTATTTT
>TRBV3-1|once|TRBD2|TRBJ2-5
CASSRLADQETQYF
TGTGCCAGCAGCCGCCTAGCGGATCAAGAGACCCAGTACTTC
>TRBV27|-|-|TRBJ2-4
CASSSGAVGAKNIQYF
TGTGCCAGCAGTTCCGGAGCAGTGGGGGCCAAAAACATTCAGTACTTC
>TRBV28|-|-|TRBJ1-2
CASSFPYYGYTF
TGTGCCAGCAGTTTCCCATACTATGGCTACACCTTC
>TRBV30|-|-|TRBJ1-4
CAWSALPRGAGEKLFF
TGTGCCTGGAGTGCCCTACCCCGCGGGGCGGGTGAAAAACTGTTTTTT
>TRBV29-1|-|TRBD2|TRBJ2-1
CSVESPSGISYNEQFF
TGCAGCGTTGAGAGTCCTAGCGGGATCTCCTACAATGAGCAGTTCTTC
>TRBV7-2|-|-|TRBJ2-7
CASSQTGWSYEQYF
TGTGCCAGCAGCCAAACAGGGTGGTCCTACGAGCAGTACTTC
>TRBV20-1|-|TRBD1|TRBJ1-5
CSARVDRDKPQHF
TGCAGTGCTAGAGTCGACAGGGATAAGCCCCAGCATTTT
>TRBV24-1|once|TRBD1|TRBJ1-1
CATYGKDRDEDTEAFF
TGTGCCACCTACGGCAAAGACAGGGATGAGGACACTGAAGCTTTCTTT
>TRBV27|-|-|TRBJ2-2
CASFRAGFTGELFF
TGTGCCAGTTTCCGAGCAGGGTTCACCGGGGAGCTGTTTTTT
>TRBV5-1|-|-|TRBJ2-3
CASSLIGNIDTQYF
TGCGCCAGCAGCTTAATAGGGAATATCGATACGCAGTATTTT
>TRBV20-1|-|-|TRBJ1-4
CSARREGREKLFF
TGCAGTGCTAGGAGGGAGGGGCGAGAAAAACTGTTTTTT
>TRBV6-2/TRBV6-3|-|TRBD2|TRBJ2-1
CASSYSPGGSLLF
TGTGCCAGCAGTTACTCGCCGGGGGGGTCTCTACTCTTC
>TRBV19|-|-|TRBJ2-2
CASSRETFTGELFF
TGTGCCAGTAGTAGAGAAACCTTCACCGGGGAGCTGTTTTTT
>TRBV28|-|-|TRBJ2-7
CASKGFYEQYF
TGTGCCAGTAAGGGGTTCTACGAGCAGTACTTC
>TRBV6-1|-|-|TRBJ1-2
CASSTGTDYGYTF
TGTGCCAGCAGTACCGGGACGGACTATGGCTACACCTTC
>TRBV20-1|-|-|TRBJ2-3
CSATTGTDTQYF
TGCAGTGCTACCACAGGGACAGATACGCAGTATTTT
>TRBV4-1|-|-|TRBJ1-3
CASSVQHNSGNTIYF
TGCGCCAGCAGCGTCCAGCATAACTCTGGAAACACCATATATTTT
>TRBV28|once|TRBD1|TRBJ2-7
CASESGQGSEQYF
TGTGCCAGCGAGTCCGGACAGGGAAGCGAGCAGTACTTC
>TRBV19|-|-|TRBJ2-5
CASSIVSIGSSYKETQYF
TGTGCCAGTAGTATAGTTTCTATAGGATCTTCGTACAAAGAGACCCAGTACTTC
>TRBV11-2|-|TRBD2|TRBJ2-1
CASRSGRWNEQFF
TGTGCCAGCCGTAGCGGGAGATGGAATGAGCAGTTCTTC
>TRBV9|-|-|TRBJ2-7
CASSAASGSDEQYF
TGTGCCAGCAGCGCCGCTTCAGGGTCAGACGAGCAGTACTTC
>TRBV5-1|-|-|TRBJ2-5
CASSPMTVQETQYF
TGCGCCAGCAGCCCCATGACAGTCCAAGAGACCCAGTACTTC
>TRBV6-1|-|-|TRBJ1-2
CASNEQGSYGYTF
TGTGCCAGCAATGAGCAGGGATCGTACGGCTACACCTTC
>TRBV6-6|-|-|TRBJ2-4
CASLKSKNIQYF
TGTGCCAGCTTAAAATCCAAAAACATTCAGTACTTC
>TRBV5-1|-|-|TRBJ1-2
CASSLVGPANYGYTF
TGCGCCAGCAGCTTGGTTGGCCCCGCTAACTATGGCTACACCTTC
>TRBV6-5|-|-|TRBJ1-6
CASSYPGAGSYNSPLHF
TGTGCCAGCAGCTACCCAGGGGCCGGCTCCTATAATTCACCCCTCCACTTT
>TRBV6-2/TRBV6-3|-|TRBD1|TRBJ2-7
CAIQPGTGVISYEQYF
TGTGCCATCCAGCCAGGAACAGGGGTTATCTCCTACGAGCAGTACTTC
>TRBV7-2|-|TRBD2|TRBJ2-1
CASSLLAGRHGGQFF
TGTGCCAGCAGCTTACTAGCGGGCCGGCACGGGGGGCAGTTCTTC
>TRBV4-2|once|TRBD2|TRBJ2-3
CASSQDLLSGSSASTDTQYF
TGTGCCAGCAGCCAAGATCTTTTGAGCGGGAGCTCAGCTAGCACAGATACGCAGTATTTT
>TRBV29-1|once|-|TRBJ2-5
CSVGPVPQTQYF
TGCAGCGTCGGGCCAGTTCCTCAGACCCAGTACTTC
>TRBV7-3|-|-|TRBJ2-2
CASSPQLAFDGELFF
TGTGCCAGCAGCCCCCAACTAGCTTTCGACGGGGAGCTGTTTTTT
>TRBV20-1|-|TRBD1|TRBJ1-1
CSAGRDRSYTEAFF
TGCAGTGCTGGCCGGGACAGGTCTTACACTGAAGCTTTCTTT
>TRBV7-2|-|-|TRBJ1-1
CASSLEWSTEAFF
TGTGCCAGCAGCTTAGAGTGGTCCACTGAAGCTTTCTTT
>TRBV12-3/TRBV12-4|-|-|TRBJ1-1
CASSTRGGANTEAFF
TGTGCCAGCAGTACCCGGGGAGGGGCGAACACTGAAGCTTTCTTT